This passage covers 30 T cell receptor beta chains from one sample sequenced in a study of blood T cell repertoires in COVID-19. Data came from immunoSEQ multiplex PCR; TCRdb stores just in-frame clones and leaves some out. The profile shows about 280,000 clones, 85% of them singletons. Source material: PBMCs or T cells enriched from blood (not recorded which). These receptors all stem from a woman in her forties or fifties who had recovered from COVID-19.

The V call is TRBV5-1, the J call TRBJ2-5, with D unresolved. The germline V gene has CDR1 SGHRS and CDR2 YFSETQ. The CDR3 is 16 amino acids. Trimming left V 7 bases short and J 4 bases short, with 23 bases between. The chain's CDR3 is CASAKSGPSPSETQYF. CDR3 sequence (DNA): TGCGCCAGCGCAAAATCTGGGCCCTCGCCCTCAGAGACCCAGTACTTC.

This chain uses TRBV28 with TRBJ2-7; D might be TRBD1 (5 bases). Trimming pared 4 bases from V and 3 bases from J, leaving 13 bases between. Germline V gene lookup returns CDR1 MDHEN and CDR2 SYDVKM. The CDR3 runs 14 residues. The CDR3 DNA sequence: TGTGCCAGCAGTTACTTCCAGGGATACTACGAGCAGTACTTC. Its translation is CASSYFQGYYEQYF.

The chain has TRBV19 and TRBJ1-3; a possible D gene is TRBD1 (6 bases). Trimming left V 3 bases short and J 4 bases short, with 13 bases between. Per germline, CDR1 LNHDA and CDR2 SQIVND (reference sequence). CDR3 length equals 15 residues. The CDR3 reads CASSIRGKKGNTIYF. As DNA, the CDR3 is TGTGCCAGTAGTATTAGGGGGAAGAAAGGAAACACCATATATTTT.

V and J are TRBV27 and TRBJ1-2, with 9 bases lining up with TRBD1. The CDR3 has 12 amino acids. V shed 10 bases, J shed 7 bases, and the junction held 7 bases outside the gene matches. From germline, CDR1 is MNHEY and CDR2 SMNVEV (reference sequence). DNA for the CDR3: TGTGCCACTCGGACAGGGGCCGCTGGCTACACCTTC. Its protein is CATRTGAAGYTF.

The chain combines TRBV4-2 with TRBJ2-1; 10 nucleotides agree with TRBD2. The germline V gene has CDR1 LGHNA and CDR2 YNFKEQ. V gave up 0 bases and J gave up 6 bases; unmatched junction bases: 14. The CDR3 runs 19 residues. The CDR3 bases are TGTGCCAGCAGCCAAGATCTGAGCGGGAGGGCCTGGTTTAGCAATGAGCAGTTCTTC. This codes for CASSQDLSGRAWFSNEQFF.

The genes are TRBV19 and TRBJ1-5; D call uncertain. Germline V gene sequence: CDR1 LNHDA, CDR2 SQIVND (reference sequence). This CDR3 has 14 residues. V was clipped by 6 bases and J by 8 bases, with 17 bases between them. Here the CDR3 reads CASRLLGPREPQHF. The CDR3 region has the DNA TGTGCCAGTAGGCTTCTTGGGCCGCGGGAGCCCCAGCATTTT.

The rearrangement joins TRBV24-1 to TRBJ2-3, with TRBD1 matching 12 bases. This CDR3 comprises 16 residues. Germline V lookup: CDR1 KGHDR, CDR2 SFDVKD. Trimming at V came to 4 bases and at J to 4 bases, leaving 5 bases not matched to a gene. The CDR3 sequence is CATSDSGQGASDTQYF. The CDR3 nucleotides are TGTGCCACCAGTGACTCGGGACAGGGGGCGTCAGATACGCAGTATTTT.

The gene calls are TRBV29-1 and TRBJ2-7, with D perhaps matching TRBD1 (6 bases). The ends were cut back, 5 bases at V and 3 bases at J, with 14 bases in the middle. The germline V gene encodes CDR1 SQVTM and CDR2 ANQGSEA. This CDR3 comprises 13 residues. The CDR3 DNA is TGCAGCGTTTTCCAGGGGTCGAACTACGAGCAGTACTTC. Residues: CSVFQGSNYEQYF.

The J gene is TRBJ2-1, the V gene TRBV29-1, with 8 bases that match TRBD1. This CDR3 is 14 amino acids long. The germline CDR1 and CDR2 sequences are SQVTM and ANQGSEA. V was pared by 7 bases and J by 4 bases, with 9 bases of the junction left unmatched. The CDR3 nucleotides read TGCAGCGCCACGACAGGGGCACTATACAATGAGCAGTTCTTC. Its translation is CSATTGALYNEQFF.

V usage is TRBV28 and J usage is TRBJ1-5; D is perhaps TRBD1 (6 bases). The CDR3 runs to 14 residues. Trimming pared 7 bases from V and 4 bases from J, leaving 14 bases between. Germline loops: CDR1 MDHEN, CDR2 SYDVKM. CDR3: CASTEGVPNQPQHF. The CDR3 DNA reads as TGTGCCAGCACCGAGGGGGTGCCTAATCAGCCCCAGCATTTT.

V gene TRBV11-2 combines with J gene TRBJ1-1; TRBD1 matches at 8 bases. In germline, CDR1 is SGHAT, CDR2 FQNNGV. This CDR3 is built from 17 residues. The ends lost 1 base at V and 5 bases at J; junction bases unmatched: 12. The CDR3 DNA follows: TGTGCCAGCAGCTTAGCTCTAGGACAGGGCGGCCAGACTGAAGCTTTCTTT. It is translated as CASSLALGQGGQTEAFF.

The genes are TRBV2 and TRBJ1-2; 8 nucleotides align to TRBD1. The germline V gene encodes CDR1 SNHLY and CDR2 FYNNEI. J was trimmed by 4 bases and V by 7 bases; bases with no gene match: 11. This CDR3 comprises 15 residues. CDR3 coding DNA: TGTGCCAGCAAGGGGGGACAGGCCCTCGCCTATGGCTACACCTTC. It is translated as CASKGGQALAYGYTF.

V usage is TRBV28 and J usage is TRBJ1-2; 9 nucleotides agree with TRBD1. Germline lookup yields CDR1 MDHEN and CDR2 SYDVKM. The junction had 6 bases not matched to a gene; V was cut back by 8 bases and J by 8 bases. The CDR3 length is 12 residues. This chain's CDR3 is CASLYRGQGYTF. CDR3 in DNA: TGTGCCAGCCTTTACAGGGGGCAGGGCTACACCTTC.

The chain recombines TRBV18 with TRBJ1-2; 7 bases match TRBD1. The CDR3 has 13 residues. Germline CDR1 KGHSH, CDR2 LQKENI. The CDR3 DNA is TGTCATACATCACAGGGACAGCTTTATGGCTACACCTTC. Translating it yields CHTSQGQLYGYTF.

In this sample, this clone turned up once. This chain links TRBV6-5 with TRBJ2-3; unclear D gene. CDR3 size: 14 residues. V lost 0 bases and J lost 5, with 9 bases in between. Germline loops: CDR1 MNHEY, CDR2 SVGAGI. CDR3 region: CASSYSRYRDTQYF. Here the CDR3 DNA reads TGTGCCAGCAGTTACTCTCGTTATCGAGATACGCAGTATTTT.

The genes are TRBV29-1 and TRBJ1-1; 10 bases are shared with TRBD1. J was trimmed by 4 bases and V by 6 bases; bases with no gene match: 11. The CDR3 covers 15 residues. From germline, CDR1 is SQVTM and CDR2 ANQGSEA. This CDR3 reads CSVDFTRTGGTEAFF. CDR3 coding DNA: TGCAGCGTCGATTTTACCAGGACAGGGGGCACTGAAGCTTTCTTT.

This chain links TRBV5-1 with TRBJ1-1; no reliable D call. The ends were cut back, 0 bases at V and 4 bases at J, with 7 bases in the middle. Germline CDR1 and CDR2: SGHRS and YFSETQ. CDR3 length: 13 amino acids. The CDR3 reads CASSLAGSTEAFF. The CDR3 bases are TGCGCCAGCAGCTTGGCCGGGTCCACTGAAGCTTTCTTT. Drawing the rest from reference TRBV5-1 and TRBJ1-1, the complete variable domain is KAGVTQTPRYLIKTRGQQVTLSCSPISGHRSVSWYQQTPGQGLQFLFEYFSETQRNKGNFPGRFSGRQFSNSRSEMNVSTLELGDSALYLCASSLAGSTEAFFGQGTRLTVV.

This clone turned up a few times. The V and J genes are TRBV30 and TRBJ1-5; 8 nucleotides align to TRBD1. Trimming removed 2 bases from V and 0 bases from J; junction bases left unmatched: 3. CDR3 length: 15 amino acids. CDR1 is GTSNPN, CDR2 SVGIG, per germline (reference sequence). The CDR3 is CAWSTGGSSNQPQHF. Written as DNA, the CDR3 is TGTGCCTGGAGTACAGGGGGTTCTAGCAATCAGCCCCAGCATTTT.

CDR3 sequence reads: CASSDRAGNQPQHF. CDR3 in DNA: TGTGCCAGCAGTGACAGGGCAGGCAATCAGCCCCAGCATTTT. V usage is TRBV2 and J usage is TRBJ1-5; a possible D gene is TRBD1 (5 bases). Deletions cut 3 bases from V and 2 bases from J, with 8 bases between. The CDR3 covers 14 residues. CDR1 SNHLY and CDR2 FYNNEI come from the germline V gene. Using reference TRBV2 and TRBJ1-5 for the parts outside the CDR3, the full variable domain is EPEVTQTPSHQVTQMGQEVILRCVPISNHLYFYWYRQILGQKVEFLVSFYNNEISEKSEIFDDQFSVERPDGSNFTLKIRSTKLEDSAMYFCASSDRAGNQPQHFGDGTRLSIL.

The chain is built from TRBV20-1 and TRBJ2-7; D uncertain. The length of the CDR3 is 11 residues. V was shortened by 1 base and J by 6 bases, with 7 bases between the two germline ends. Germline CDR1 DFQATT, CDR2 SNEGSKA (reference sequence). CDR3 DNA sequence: TGCAGTGCTAGAGCTGACTCCGAGCAGTACTTC. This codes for CSARADSEQYF.

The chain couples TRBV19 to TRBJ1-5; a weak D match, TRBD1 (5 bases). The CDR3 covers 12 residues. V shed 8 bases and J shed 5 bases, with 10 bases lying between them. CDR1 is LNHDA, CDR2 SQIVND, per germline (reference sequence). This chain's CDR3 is CASGTGDQPQHF. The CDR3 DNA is TGTGCCAGTGGGACTGGGGATCAGCCCCAGCATTTT.

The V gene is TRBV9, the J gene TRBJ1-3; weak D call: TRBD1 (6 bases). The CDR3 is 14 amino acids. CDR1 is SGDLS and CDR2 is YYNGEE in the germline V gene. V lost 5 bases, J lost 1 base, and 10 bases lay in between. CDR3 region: CASRDDRSGNTIYF. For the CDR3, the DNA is TGTGCCAGCAGAGACGACAGGTCTGGAAACACCATATATTTT.

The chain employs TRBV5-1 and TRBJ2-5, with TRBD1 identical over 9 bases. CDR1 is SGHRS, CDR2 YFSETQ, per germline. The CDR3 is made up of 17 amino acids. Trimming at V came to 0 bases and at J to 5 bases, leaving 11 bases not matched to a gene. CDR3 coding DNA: TGCGCCAGCAGCTTGGGTTCGGGACAGGGTCTAGGGGAGACCCAGTACTTC. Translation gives CASSLGSGQGLGETQYF.

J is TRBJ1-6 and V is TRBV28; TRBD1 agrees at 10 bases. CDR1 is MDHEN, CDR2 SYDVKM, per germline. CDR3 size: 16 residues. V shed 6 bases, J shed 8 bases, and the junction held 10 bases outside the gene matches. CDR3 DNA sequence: TGTGCCAGCAGATCAGACAGGGGGCTTCCAGATTCACCCCTCCACTTT. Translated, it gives CASRSDRGLPDSPLHF.

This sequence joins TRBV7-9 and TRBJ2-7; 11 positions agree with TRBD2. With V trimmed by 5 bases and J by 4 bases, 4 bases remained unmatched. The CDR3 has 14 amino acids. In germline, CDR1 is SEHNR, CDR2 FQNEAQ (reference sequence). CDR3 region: CASSRLAGRYEQYF. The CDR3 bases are TGTGCCAGCAGCCGACTAGCGGGAAGGTACGAGCAGTACTTC.

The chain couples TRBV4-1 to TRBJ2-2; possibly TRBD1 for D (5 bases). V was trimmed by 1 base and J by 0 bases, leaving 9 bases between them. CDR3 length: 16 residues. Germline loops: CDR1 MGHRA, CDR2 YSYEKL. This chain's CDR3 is CASSQVGVPNTGELFF. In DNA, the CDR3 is TGCGCCAGCAGCCAAGTAGGGGTCCCGAACACCGGGGAGCTGTTTTTT.

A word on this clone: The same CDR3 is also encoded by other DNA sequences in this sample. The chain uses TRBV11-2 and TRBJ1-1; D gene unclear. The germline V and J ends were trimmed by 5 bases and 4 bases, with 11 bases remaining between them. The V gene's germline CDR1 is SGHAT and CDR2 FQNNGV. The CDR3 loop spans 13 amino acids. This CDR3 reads CASSPYGGTEAFF. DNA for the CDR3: TGTGCCAGCAGCCCCTACGGCGGCACTGAAGCTTTCTTT.

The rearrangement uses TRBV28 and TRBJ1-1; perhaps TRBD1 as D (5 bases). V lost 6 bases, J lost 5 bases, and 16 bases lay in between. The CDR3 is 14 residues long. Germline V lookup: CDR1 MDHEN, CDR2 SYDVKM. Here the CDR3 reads CASRLRGGGTEAFF. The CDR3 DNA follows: TGTGCCAGCAGACTCCGCGGGGGGGGAACTGAAGCTTTCTTT. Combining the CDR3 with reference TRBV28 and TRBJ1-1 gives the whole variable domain DVKVTQSSRYLVKRTGEKVFLECVQDMDHENMFWYRQDPGLGLRLIYFSYDVKMKEKGDIPEGYSVSREKKERFSLILESASTNQTSMYLCASRLRGGGTEAFFGQGTRLTVV.

CDR3 DNA sequence: TGTGCCAGCAGCCGTTACCAGGGACAGAATTCACCCCTCCACTTT. Encoded protein: CASSRYQGQNSPLHF. This chain links TRBV3-1 (or the pseudogene TRBV3-2) with TRBJ1-6; TRBD1 matches 7 bases. Germline V lookup: CDR1 LGHDT, CDR2 YNNKEL (reference sequence). The CDR3 is made up of 15 amino acids. Germline trimming cut 4 bases from V and 7 bases from J; bases unmatched to any gene: 7.

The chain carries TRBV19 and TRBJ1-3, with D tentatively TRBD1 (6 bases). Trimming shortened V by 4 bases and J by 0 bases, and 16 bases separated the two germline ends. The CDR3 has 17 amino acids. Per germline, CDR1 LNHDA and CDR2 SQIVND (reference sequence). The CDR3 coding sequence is TGTGCCAGTAGTACCGGGACACGACTCATCTCTGGAAACACCATATATTTT. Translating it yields CASSTGTRLISGNTIYF.